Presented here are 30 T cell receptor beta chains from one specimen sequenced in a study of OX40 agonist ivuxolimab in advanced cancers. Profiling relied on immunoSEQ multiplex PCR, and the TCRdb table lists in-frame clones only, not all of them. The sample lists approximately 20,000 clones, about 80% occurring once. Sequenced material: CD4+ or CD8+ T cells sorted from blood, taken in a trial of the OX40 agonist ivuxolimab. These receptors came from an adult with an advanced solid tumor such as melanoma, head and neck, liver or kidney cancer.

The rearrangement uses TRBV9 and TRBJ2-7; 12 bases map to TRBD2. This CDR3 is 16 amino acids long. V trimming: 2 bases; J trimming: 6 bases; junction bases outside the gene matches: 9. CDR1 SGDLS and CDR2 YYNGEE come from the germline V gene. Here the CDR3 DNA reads TGTGCCAGCAGCGTCAGTCTAGCGGGAGGGAACGGCGAGCAGTACTTC. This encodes CASSVSLAGGNGEQYF.

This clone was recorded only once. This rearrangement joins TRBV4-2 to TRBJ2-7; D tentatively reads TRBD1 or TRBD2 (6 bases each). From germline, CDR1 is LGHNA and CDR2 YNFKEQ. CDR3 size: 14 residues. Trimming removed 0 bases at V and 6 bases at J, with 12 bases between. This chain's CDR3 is CASSQDGGGREQYF. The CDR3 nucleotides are TGTGCCAGCAGCCAAGACGGAGGGGGGCGCGAGCAGTACTTC.

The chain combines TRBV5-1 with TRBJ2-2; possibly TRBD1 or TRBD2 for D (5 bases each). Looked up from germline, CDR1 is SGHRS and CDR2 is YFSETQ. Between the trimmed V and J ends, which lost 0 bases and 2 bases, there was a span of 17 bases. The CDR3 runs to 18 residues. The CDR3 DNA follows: TGCGCCAGCAGCTTGGCCGGGACCCCGAGACCCAACACCGGGGAGCTGTTTTTT. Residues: CASSLAGTPRPNTGELFF. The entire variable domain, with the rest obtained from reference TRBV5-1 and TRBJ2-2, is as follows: KAGVTQTPRYLIKTRGQQVTLSCSPISGHRSVSWYQQTPGQGLQFLFEYFSETQRNKGNFPGRFSGRQFSNSRSEMNVSTLELGDSALYLCASSLAGTPRPNTGELFFGEGSRLTVL.

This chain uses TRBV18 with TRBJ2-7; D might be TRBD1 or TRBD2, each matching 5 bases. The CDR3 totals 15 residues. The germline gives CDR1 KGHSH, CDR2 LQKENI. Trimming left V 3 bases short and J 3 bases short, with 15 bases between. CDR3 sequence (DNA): TGTGCCAGCTCACCGCGACGGGACGGATACTACGAGCAGTACTTC. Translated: CASSPRRDGYYEQYF. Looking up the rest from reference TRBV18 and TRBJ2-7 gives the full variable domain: NAGVMQNPRHLVRRRGQEARLRCSPMKGHSHVYWYRQLPEEGLKFMVYLQKENIIDESGMPKERFSAEFPKEGPSILRIQQVVRGDSAAYFCASSPRRDGYYEQYFGPGTRLTVT.

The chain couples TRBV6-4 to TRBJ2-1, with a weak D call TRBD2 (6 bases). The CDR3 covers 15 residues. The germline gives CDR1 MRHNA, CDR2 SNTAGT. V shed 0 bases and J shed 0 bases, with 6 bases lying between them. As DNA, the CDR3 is TGTGCCAGCAGTGACTCAGCGGGCTCCTACAATGAGCAGTTCTTC. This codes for CASSDSAGSYNEQFF.

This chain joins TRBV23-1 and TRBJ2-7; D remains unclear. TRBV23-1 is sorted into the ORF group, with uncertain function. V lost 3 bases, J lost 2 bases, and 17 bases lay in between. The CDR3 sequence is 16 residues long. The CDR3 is CASSHPTLGRTYEQYF. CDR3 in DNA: TGCGCCAGCAGTCATCCTACCCTCGGCAGGACCTACGAGCAGTACTTC.

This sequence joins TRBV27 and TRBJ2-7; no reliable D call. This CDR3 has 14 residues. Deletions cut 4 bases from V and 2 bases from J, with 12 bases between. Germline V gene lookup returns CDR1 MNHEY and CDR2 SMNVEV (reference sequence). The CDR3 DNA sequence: TGTGCCAGCAGTTCTCAGTCCGGACCCTACGAGCAGTACTTC. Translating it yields CASSSQSGPYEQYF.

CDR3 coding DNA: TGTGCCAGCAGCTTCCAGGGACTCGGTTCACCCCTCCACTTT. Translated, it gives CASSFQGLGSPLHF. The chain has TRBV5-4 and TRBJ1-6; perhaps TRBD1 as D (5 bases). Trimming removed 2 bases at V and 9 bases at J, with 12 bases between. Germline CDR1 and CDR2: SGHNT and YYREEE (reference sequence). The length of the CDR3 is 14 residues.

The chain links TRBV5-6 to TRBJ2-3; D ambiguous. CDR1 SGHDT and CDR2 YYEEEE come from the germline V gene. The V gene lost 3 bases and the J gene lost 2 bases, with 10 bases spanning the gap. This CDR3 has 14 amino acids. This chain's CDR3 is CASSSLSHTDTQYF. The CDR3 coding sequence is TGTGCCAGCAGCTCCCTAAGTCACACAGATACGCAGTATTTT.

CDR3 nucleotides: TGTGCCAGCAGCTCCCGGACTAGCGTCTACAATGAGCAGTTCTTC. This translates into CASSSRTSVYNEQFF. The chain carries TRBV11-2 and TRBJ2-1; the match to TRBD2 covers 9 bases. Trimming removed 4 bases from V and 3 bases from J; junction bases left unmatched: 4. The germline V gene encodes CDR1 SGHAT and CDR2 FQNNGV. This CDR3 is 15 amino acids long. Based on the CDR3 plus reference TRBV11-2 and TRBJ2-1, the full variable domain is EAGVAQSPRYKIIEKRQSVAFWCNPISGHATLYWYQQILGQGPKLLIQFQNNGVVDDSQLPKDRFSAERLKGVDSTLKIQPAKLEDSAVYLCASSSRTSVYNEQFFGPGTRLTVL.

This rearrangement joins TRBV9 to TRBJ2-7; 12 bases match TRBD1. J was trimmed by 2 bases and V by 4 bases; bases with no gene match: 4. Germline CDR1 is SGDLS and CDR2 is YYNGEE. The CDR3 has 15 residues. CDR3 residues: CASSPGTGGAYEQYF. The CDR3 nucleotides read TGTGCCAGCAGCCCCGGGACAGGGGGCGCCTACGAGCAGTACTTC.

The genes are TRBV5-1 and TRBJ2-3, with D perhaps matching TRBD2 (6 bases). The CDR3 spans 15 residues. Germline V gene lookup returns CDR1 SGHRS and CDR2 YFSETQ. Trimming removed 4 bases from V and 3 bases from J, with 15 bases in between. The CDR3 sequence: CASSAGTATTDTQYF. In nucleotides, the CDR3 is TGCGCCAGCAGCGCCGGGACTGCTACAACAGATACGCAGTATTTT.

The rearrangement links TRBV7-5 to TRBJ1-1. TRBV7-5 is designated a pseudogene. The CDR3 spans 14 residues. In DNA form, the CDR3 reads TGTGTCAGAAGTGGGGGGGGACCGAGCACTGAAGCTTTCTTT. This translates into CVRSGGGPSTEAFF.

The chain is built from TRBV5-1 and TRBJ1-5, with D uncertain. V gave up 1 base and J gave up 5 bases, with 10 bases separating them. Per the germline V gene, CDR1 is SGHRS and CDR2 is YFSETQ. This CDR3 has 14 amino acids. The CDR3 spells CASSLSGSHQPQHF. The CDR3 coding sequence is TGCGCCAGCAGCTTGAGTGGGTCCCATCAGCCCCAGCATTTT.

The CDR3 nucleotides are TGCGCCAGCAGCCAAGATAGTTCACTTTCCTACGAGCAGTACTTC. As protein: CASSQDSSLSYEQYF. The chain employs TRBV4-3 and TRBJ2-5, with D unclear. The last part of the DNA fits TRBJ2-7 better; the J call may be wrong. The CDR3 is 15 amino acids. The germline CDR1 and CDR2 sequences are LGHNA and YSLEER.

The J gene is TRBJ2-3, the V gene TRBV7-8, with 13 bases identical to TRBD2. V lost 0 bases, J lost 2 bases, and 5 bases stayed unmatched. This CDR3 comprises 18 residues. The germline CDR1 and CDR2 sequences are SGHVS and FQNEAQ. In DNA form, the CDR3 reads TGTGCCAGCAGCTTAGCGACTGGGACTAGCGGGGACACAGATACGCAGTATTTT. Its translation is CASSLATGTSGDTDTQYF.

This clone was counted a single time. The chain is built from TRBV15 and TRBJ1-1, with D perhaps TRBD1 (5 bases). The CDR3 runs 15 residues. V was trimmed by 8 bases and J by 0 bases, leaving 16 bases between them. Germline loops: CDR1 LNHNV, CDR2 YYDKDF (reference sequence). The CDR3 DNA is TGTGCCACCGGTAGGGGAGGCCCCCTGAACACTGAAGCTTTCTTT. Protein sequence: CATGRGGPLNTEAFF.

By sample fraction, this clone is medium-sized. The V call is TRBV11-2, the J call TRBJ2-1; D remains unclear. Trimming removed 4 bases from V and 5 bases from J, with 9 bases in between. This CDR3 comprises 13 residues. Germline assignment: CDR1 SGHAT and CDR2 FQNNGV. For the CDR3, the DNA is TGTGCCAGCAGCTCCCCGAACGACAATGAGCAGTTCTTC. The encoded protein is CASSSPNDNEQFF.

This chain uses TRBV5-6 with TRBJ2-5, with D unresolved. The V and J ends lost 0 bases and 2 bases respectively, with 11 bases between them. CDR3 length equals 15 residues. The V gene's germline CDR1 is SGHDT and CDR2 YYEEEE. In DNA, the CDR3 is TGTGCCAGCAGCTTGGAGGCGCTTCGACAAGAGACCCAGTACTTC. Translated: CASSLEALRQETQYF.

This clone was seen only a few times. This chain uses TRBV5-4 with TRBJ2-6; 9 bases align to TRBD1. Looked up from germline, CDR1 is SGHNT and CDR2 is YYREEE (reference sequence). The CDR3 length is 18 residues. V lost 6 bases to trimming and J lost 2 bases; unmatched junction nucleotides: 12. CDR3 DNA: TGTGCCAGCAACCGACCGGGACAGGGCGTAACTGGGGCCAACGTCCTGACTTTC. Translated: CASNRPGQGVTGANVLTF.

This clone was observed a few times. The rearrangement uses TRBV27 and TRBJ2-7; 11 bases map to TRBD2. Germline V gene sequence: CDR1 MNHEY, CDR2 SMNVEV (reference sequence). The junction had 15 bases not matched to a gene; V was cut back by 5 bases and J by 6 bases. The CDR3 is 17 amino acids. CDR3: CASSRVAGGPSSGEQYF. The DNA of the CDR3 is TGTGCCAGCAGTAGGGTAGCGGGAGGGCCTTCTTCCGGCGAGCAGTACTTC.

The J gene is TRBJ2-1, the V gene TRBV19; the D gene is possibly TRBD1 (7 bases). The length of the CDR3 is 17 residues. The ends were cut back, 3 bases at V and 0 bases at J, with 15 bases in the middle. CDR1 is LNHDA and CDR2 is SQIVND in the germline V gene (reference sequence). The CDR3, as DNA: TGTGCCAGTAGTATTGGAGGGGGCGACTTCTCCTACAATGAGCAGTTCTTC. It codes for CASSIGGGDFSYNEQFF.

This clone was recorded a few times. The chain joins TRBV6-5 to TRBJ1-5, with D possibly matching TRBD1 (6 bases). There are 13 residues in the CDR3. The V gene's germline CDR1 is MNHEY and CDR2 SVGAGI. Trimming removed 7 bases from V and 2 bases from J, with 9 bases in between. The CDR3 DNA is TGTGCCAGCACCGCAGGGGGCAATCAGCCCCAGCATTTT. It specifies CASTAGGNQPQHF.

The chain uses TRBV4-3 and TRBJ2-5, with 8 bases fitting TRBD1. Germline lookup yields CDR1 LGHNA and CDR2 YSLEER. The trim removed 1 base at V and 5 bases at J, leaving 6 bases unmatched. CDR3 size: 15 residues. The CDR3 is CASSQARTGSETQYF. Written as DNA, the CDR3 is TGCGCCAGCAGCCAAGCCCGGACAGGGAGCGAGACCCAGTACTTC.

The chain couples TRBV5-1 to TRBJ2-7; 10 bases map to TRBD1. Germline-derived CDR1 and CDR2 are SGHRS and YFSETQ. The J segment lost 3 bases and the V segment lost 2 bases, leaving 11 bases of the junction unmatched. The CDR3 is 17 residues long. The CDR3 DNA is TGCGCCAGCAGCTTCGACAGGGGGCCCCTCTTGTTCTACGAGCAGTACTTC. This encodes CASSFDRGPLLFYEQYF.

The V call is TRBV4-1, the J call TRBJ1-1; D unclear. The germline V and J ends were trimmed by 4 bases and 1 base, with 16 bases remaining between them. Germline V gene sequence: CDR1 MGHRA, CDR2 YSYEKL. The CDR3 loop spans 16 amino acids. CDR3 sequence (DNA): TGCGCCAGCAGCCTTAGGCTAATTGCGGCGAACACTGAAGCTTTCTTT. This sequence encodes CASSLRLIAANTEAFF.

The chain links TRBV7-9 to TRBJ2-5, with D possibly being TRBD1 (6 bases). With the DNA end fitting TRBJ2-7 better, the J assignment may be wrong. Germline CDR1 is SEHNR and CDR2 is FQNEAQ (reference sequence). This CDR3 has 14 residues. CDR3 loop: CASSGGQLPYEQYF. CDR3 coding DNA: TGTGCCAGCAGCGGCGGACAGCTCCCCTACGAGCAGTACTTC.

In DNA, the CDR3 is TGTGCCAGCAGCTTTAAACAGGGAGCCACTGAAGCTTTCTTT. Translation: CASSFKQGATEAFF. The chain recombines TRBV7-6 with TRBJ1-1; a weak D match, TRBD1 (6 bases). Germline V CDR1 and CDR2: SGHVS, FNYEAQ. The CDR3 consists of 14 residues. V lost 3 bases, J lost 4 bases, and 12 bases lay in between.

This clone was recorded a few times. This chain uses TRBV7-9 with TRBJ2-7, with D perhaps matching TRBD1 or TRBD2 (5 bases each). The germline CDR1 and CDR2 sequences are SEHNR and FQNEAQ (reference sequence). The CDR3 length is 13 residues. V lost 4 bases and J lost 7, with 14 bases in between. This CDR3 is CASSSGRVVEQYF. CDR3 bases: TGTGCCAGCAGCTCGGGACGGGTGGTGGAGCAGTACTTC.

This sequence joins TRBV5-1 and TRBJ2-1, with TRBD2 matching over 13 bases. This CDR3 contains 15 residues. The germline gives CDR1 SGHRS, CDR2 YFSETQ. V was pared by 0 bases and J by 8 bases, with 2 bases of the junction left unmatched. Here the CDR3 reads CASSLGGLAGDEQFF. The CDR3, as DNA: TGCGCCAGCAGCTTGGGAGGACTAGCGGGAGATGAGCAGTTCTTC. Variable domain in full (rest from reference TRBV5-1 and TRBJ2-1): KAGVTQTPRYLIKTRGQQVTLSCSPISGHRSVSWYQQTPGQGLQFLFEYFSETQRNKGNFPGRFSGRQFSNSRSEMNVSTLELGDSALYLCASSLGGLAGDEQFFGPGTRLTVL.